This TCR beta chain was obtained from a study of T cells in Graves' hyperthyroidism and ophthalmopathy. Study conclusions and caveats: The authors' 13 V-J model separated ophthalmopathy from stable hyperthyroidism.

Amplification of TCR beta CDR3 regions used RNA as the template. Researchers ran a first-round RT-PCR on the TCR CDR3 using the HTBI primer set. TCRdb re-derived calls from the multiplex PCR reads in MiXCR, one entry per CDR3 protein. The sample lists some 770,000 distinct CDR3 sequences, about 16% seen once, with under 8.5% in the top ten. Worth noting for this clonotype: What it binds is not known.

The receptor was isolated from a man younger than 30 with Graves' hyperthyroidism. What was sequenced was blood.

The CDR3 region is CASSPSRYNEQFF. CDR3 sequence (DNA): TGTGCCAGCTCACCGTCTAGATACAATGAGCAGTTCTTC. The chain carries TRBV18 and TRBJ2-1; D unresolved. The V gene lost 3 bases and the J gene lost 4 bases, with 7 bases spanning the gap. This CDR3 comprises 13 residues. Germline CDR1 reads KGHSH; CDR2 reads LQKENI.